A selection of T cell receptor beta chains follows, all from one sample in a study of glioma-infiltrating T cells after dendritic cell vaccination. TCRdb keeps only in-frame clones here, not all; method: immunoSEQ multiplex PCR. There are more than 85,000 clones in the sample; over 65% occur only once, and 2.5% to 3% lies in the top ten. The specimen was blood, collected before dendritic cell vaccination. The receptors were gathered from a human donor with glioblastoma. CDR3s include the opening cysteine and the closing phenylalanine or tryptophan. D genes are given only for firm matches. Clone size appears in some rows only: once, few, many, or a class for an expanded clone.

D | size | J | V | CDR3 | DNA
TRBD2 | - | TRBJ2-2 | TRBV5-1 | CASSTTLAGRTGELFF | TGCGCCAGCAGCACCACCCTAGCGGGACGGACCGGGGAGCTGTTTTTT
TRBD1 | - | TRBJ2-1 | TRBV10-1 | CASNPGQAFGEQFF | TGCGCCAGCAACCCGGGACAGGCCTTTGGTGAGCAGTTCTTC
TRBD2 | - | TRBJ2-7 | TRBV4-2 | CASSQVPPQLAGSPYEQYF | TGTGCCAGCAGCCAAGTTCCACCCCAACTAGCGGGGTCCCCCTACGAGCAGTACTTC
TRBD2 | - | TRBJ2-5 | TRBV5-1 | CASSFSGGETQYF | TGCGCCAGCAGCTTTAGCGGGGGAGAGACCCAGTACTTC
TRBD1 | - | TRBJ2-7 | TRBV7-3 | CASSLDRAHEQYF | TGTGCCAGCAGCCTTGACAGGGCCCACGAGCAGTACTTC
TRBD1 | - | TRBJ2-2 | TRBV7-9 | CASSPDRDTGELFF | TGTGCCAGCAGCCCCGACAGGGATACCGGGGAGCTGTTTTTT
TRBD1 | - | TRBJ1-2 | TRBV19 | CASSIGDRTIHGYTF | TGTGCCAGTAGTATCGGGGACAGAACAATCCATGGCTACACCTTC
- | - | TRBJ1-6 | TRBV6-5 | CASSPGTSYNSPLHF | TGTGCCAGCAGCCCCGGGACAAGTTATAATTCACCCCTCCACTTT
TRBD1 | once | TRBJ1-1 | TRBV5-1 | CASSSPAGQDSTEAFF | TGCGCCAGCAGCTCGCCCGCGGGACAGGACAGCACTGAAGCTTTCTTT
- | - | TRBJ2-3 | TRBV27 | CASAALQADTQYF | TGTGCCAGCGCGGCCCTCCAAGCAGATACGCAGTATTTT
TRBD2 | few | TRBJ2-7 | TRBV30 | CAWSSGGKDEQYF | TGTGCCTGGTCCTCGGGAGGAAAGGACGAGCAGTACTTC
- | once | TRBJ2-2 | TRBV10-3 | CAISSPRGNTGELFF | TGTGCCATCAGTTCCCCTCGGGGGAACACCGGGGAGCTGTTTTTT
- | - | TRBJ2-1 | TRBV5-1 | CASSSGSENEQFF | TGCGCCAGCAGCTCTGGTAGCGAAAATGAGCAGTTCTTC
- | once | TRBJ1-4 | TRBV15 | CATSRDPTAEKLFF | TGTGCCACCAGCAGAGATCCGACAGCTGAAAAACTGTTTTTT
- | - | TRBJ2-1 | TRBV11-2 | CASSLGGIRPRNEQFF | TGTGCCAGCAGCTTAGGAGGGATTCGCCCCCGCAATGAGCAGTTCTTC
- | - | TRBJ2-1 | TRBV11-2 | CASSRGDGTYNEQFF | TGTGCCAGCAGCCGAGGTGACGGGACCTACAATGAGCAGTTCTTC
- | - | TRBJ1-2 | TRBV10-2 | CASSESGGRYGYTF | TGCGCCAGCAGTGAGTCGGGGGGGCGGTATGGCTACACCTTC
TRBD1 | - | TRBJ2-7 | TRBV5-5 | CASSFRLTGGSGYEQYF | TGTGCCAGCAGCTTTCGCTTGACAGGGGGCTCCGGCTACGAGCAGTACTTC
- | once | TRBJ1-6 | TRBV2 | CASGRLDRGSPLHF | TGTGCCAGCGGTAGGCTTGATAGAGGTTCACCCCTCCACTTT
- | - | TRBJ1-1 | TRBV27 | CASSLTVNTEAFF | TGTGCCAGCAGTCTGACAGTGAACACTGAAGCTTTCTTT
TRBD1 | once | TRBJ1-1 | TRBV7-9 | CASRETGTNTEAFF | TGTGCCAGCAGAGAGACAGGGACGAACACTGAAGCTTTCTTT
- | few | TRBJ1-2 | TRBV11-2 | CASSVMSYGYTF | TGTGCCAGCAGCGTCATGAGCTATGGCTACACCTTC
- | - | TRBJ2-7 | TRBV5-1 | CASRSGGNEQYF | TGCGCCAGCAGAAGTGGGGGCAACGAGCAGTACTTC
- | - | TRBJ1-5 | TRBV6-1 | CASRGGVTGNQPQHF | TGTGCCAGCAGGGGGGGAGTGACCGGCAATCAGCCCCAGCATTTT
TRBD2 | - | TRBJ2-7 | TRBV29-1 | CSGGGRERYEQYF | TGCAGCGGGGGGGGTAGGGAGCGCTACGAGCAGTACTTC
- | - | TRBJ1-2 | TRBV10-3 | CAVAGTEYGYTF | TGTGCCGTAGCCGGGACTGAGTATGGCTACACCTTC
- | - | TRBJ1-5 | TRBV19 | CASSMTAYSNQPQHF | TGTGCCAGTAGTATGACAGCTTATAGCAATCAGCCCCAGCATTTT
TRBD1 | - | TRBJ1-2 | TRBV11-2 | CASSPSMWGDRAGYGYTF | TGTGCCAGCAGCCCATCTATGTGGGGGGACAGGGCCGGCTATGGCTACACCTTC
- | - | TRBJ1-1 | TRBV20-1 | CSARRLTEAFF | TGCAGTGCTAGACGACTCACTGAAGCTTTCTTT
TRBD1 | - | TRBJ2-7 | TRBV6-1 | CASSDFDRAYEQYF | TGTGCCAGCAGTGACTTCGACAGGGCCTACGAGCAGTACTTC
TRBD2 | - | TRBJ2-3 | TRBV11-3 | CASSLGAGVAQYF | TGTGCCAGCAGCTTAGGGGCGGGAGTTGCGCAGTATTTT
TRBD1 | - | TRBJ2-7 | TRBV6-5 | CASSHRDRAHKQYF | TGTGCCAGCAGTCACCGGGACAGGGCCCACAAGCAGTACTTC
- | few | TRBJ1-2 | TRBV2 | CASSEAGQYGYTF | TGTGCCAGCAGTGAAGCGGGCCAGTATGGCTACACCTTC
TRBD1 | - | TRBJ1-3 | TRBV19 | CATNRGRNTIYF | TGTGCCACAAACAGGGGAAGAAACACCATATATTTT
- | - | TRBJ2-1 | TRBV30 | CAWSVSFVYNEQFF | TGTGCCTGGAGTGTATCTTTCGTGTACAATGAGCAGTTCTTC
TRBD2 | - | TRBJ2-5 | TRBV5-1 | CASSSALAGGEETQYF | TGCGCCAGCAGCTCCGCCCTAGCGGGGGGTGAGGAGACCCAGTACTTC
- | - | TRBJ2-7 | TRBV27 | CASSPRGGSYEQYF | TGTGCCAGCAGTCCCCGCGGTGGCTCCTACGAGCAGTACTTC
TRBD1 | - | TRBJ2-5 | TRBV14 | CASSQGDRETQYF | TGTGCCAGCAGCCAAGGGGACAGAGAGACCCAGTACTTC
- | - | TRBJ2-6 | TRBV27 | CASSLDWSLGANVLTF | TGTGCCAGCAGTTTAGACTGGTCCCTTGGGGCCAACGTCCTGACTTTC
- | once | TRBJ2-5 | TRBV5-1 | CASSLAGFQETQYF | TGCGCCAGCAGCTTGGCAGGCTTCCAAGAGACCCAGTACTTC